The 2 T cell receptor beta chains below come from one sample, sequenced in a study of control samples from healthy donors and cancer patients. TCRdb's copy holds only in-frame clones and misses some; the assay was immunoSEQ multiplex PCR. The sample includes some 160,000 clones, roughly 89% of them seen just once. The sequencing input was blood. These receptor sequences come from a man aged 25-40 years in good health.

The chain is built from TRBV2 and TRBJ2-5; the D is unclear. The CDR3 extends over 12 amino acids. The V gene's germline CDR1 is SNHLY and CDR2 FYNNEI. Trimming stripped 2 bases from V and 5 bases from J, with 6 bases between. CDR3 loop: CASSETIETQYF. As DNA, the CDR3 is TGTGCCAGCAGTGAAACCATCGAGACCCAGTACTTC. Full variable domain (remainder filled in from reference TRBV2 and TRBJ2-5): EPEVTQTPSHQVTQMGQEVILRCVPISNHLYFYWYRQILGQKVEFLVSFYNNEISEKSEIFDDQFSVERPDGSNFTLKIRSTKLEDSAMYFCASSETIETQYFGPGTRLLVL.

The V and J genes are TRBV9 and TRBJ1-1; D is ambiguous. Between the trimmed V and J ends, which lost 0 bases and 6 bases, there was a span of 15 bases. Germline loops: CDR1 SGDLS, CDR2 YYNGEE. The length of the CDR3 is 15 residues. In DNA, the CDR3 is TGTGCCAGCAGCGTAGATTTGGAAGGGATCCCTGAAGCTTTCTTT. Translating gives CASSVDLEGIPEAFF.